This T cell receptor beta chain originates from a study of blood T cell repertoires in COVID-19. Study-wide background: Italy, Spain and the United States were the sources of the convalescent and acute COVID-19 samples. Nucleic acid was either cDNA or gDNA, and it came from T cells, B-cell-depleted T cells, or PBMCs.

The V gene's germline CDR1 is SQVTM and CDR2 ANQGSEA. After removal of 6 bases from V and 4 bases from J, the junction contained 5 bases not matched to a gene. The CDR3 sequence is 13 residues long. In the original workflow: By means of reference gene primer amplification, nucleated cell counts were estimated. TCRdb keeps only in-frame clones here, not all; method: immunoSEQ multiplex PCR. V and J calls and clone size follow that table, whereas D and trimming were derived from the DNA. The table records about 210,000 clones, approximately 85% of them present only once. This clone showed up just a few times.

The J gene is TRBJ1-2, the V gene TRBV29-1; TRBD1 aligns across 10 bases. The sequenced material came from peripheral blood. The receptor comes from a middle-aged man with COVID-19, enrolled during active disease. The CDR3 nucleotides are TGCAGCGTCGCGACAGGGGGCCCCTATGGCTACACCTTC. It is translated as CSVATGGPYGYTF.